The clone carrying this T cell receptor (delta chain) turned up a few times. Antigen specificity is unknown. The protein recorded in TCRdb matches a much larger clone and deviates from this DNA's translation at residue 18, suggesting a read error; the protein here is obtained by translating the DNA. Vgamma9/Vdelta2+ and Vdelta2-negative gammadelta T cells were flow-sorted from PBMC for bulk sequencing. TCRdb applied CATT to the multiplex PCR reads for clone calling. The data contain 85,000 to 95,000 delta-chain clones, roughly 1.4% of them singletons. These data come from a study of γδ T cells in repeated Plasmodium falciparum infection. About the study: Donors had four controlled P. falciparum NF54 infections over approximately 640 days. Sampling occurred at baseline, pre-infection for selected infections, and 21 days post-infection. Study results and caveats: Vgamma9/Vdelta2+ T cells showed a stable polyclonal repertoire with shared TCRgamma sequences. Malian donors came from one small rural village, predominantly one ethnic group.

There are 20 residues in the CDR3. Germline V gene lookup returns CDR1 GEAIGNYY and CDR2 EKD. The J gene is uncalled and the V gene is TRDV2; the table's D gene call, TRDD3, was not cross checked with the DNA. This sequence originates from a pool of human donors (malaria-infected and uninfected, not separated). Sequences were obtained from gamma-delta T cells from blood. This CDR3 is CACDPLLGDTRNPVVDKPIF. The CDR3 nucleotides are TGTGCCTGTGACCCACTACTGGGGGATACGCGAAATCCAGTGGTCGATAAACCCATCTTT.